The 8 T cell receptor beta chains below come from one sample, sequenced in a study of post-analysis software for immune sequencing data. Which antigens these TCRs recognize remains unknown. Researchers reported that TCR beta cDNA libraries carried unique molecular identifiers. Each CDR3 protein is one row after TCRdb ran MiXCR on the PCR reads. The sample includes about 380,000 distinct CDR3 sequences, 30% to 45% of them seen just once. Findings and caveats of the study: A few TRBV segments (TRBV5-6, TRBV5-1 and TRBV20-1 among them) occurred more frequently in patients than in controls.

Material: blood. The receptors come from a girl between 5 and 17 years old with multiple sclerosis.

This chain connects TRBV12-3 or TRBV12-4 to TRBJ1-1; D perhaps matches TRBD1 (5 bases). V lost 7 bases and J 0 bases, leaving 12 bases between the germline ends. The CDR3 runs 14 residues. The CDR3 nucleotides are TGTGCCAGCATCTTGGGGGGGATGAACACTGAAGCTTTCTTT. As protein: CASILGGMNTEAFF.

Only a few counts were recorded for this clonotype. The rearrangement joins TRBV5-1 to TRBJ2-3, with TRBD2 matching 10 bases. The CDR3 loop spans 14 amino acids. V shed 4 bases, J shed 2 bases, and the junction held 1 base outside the gene matches. Per germline, CDR1 SGHRS and CDR2 YFSETQ. DNA of the CDR3: TGCGCCAGCAGCAGCGGGGGGGCCACAGATACGCAGTATTTT. This codes for CASSSGGATDTQYF. The full variable domain, in which reference TRBV5-1 and TRBJ2-3 provide the parts outside the CDR3, is KAGVTQTPRYLIKTRGQQVTLSCSPISGHRSVSWYQQTPGQGLQFLFEYFSETQRNKGNFPGRFSGRQFSNSRSEMNVSTLELGDSALYLCASSSGGATDTQYFGPGTRLTVL.

The J gene is TRBJ2-1, the V gene TRBV7-2; TRBD1 is a possible D gene (5 bases). This CDR3 region has 14 residues. Trimming removed 7 bases at V and 7 bases at J, with 17 bases between. Per the germline V gene, CDR1 is SGHTA and CDR2 is FQGNSA. The CDR3 coding sequence is TGTGCCAGCACCACACGGCAGGGCTTTAATGAGCAGTTCTTC. Translating it yields CASTTRQGFNEQFF. Full variable domain (missing parts from reference TRBV7-2 and TRBJ2-1): GAGVSQSPSNKVTEKGKDVELRCDPISGHTALYWYRQSLGQGLEFLIYFQGNSAPDKSGLPSDRFSAERTGGSVSTLTIQRTQQEDSAVYLCASTTRQGFNEQFFGPGTRLTVL.

This chain connects TRBV20-1 to TRBJ2-1; no clear D. Germline loops: CDR1 DFQATT, CDR2 SNEGSKA (reference sequence). V dropped 2 bases and J dropped 4 bases, with 3 bases sitting between them. The length of the CDR3 is 11 residues. The CDR3 DNA is TGCAGTGCTAGACAGTACAATGAGCAGTTCTTC. Its translation: CSARQYNEQFF.

The chain employs TRBV29-1 and TRBJ2-3, with TRBD2 as a possible D gene (5 bases). The CDR3 runs to 14 residues. The ends were cut back, 1 base at V and 4 bases at J, with 12 bases in the middle. Germline loops: CDR1 SQVTM, CDR2 ANQGSEA. The CDR3 coding sequence is TGCAGCGTTGAAGTGGAGGTGTTCCCAGATACGCAGTATTTT. Amino acids: CSVEVEVFPDTQYF.

This clonotype was seen a few times. V and J are TRBV5-1 and TRBJ2-2, with 9 positions matching TRBD2. Trimming cost V 4 bases and J 0 bases; bases outside gene matches: 13. CDR1 is SGHRS, CDR2 YFSETQ, per germline. The CDR3 is 19 residues long. CDR3 DNA: TGCGCCAGCAGCGGAGCGGGGGGTTGGACATATACGAACACCGGGGAGCTGTTTTTT. Protein product: CASSGAGGWTYTNTGELFF.

The table lists this clonotype with a few counts. This rearrangement joins TRBV4-1 to TRBJ1-2; D call uncertain. The CDR3 has 15 residues. Trimming cost V 0 bases and J 4 bases, with 12 bases left between them. Germline loops: CDR1 MGHRA, CDR2 YSYEKL. The CDR3: CASSQDRGIGYGYTF. The CDR3 DNA reads TGCGCCAGCAGCCAAGATCGAGGAATAGGCTATGGCTACACCTTC.

In this sample, this clonotype turned up a few times. The chain combines TRBV12-3 or TRBV12-4 with TRBJ2-3; 7 bases fit TRBD1. The V and J ends lost 7 bases and 5 bases, in that order; junction bases with no gene match: 9. The CDR3 extends over 14 amino acids. CDR3 nucleotide sequence: TGTGCCAGCATTTCGACAGGGACAGTAGATACGCAGTATTTT. Translation gives CASISTGTVDTQYF.